The present TCR beta chain was sequenced within a study of cytomegalovirus exposure and HLA in healthy donors. This clone has only one observation. The length of the CDR3 is 12 residues. V lost 8 bases and J 3 bases, leaving 11 bases between the germline ends. Per the germline V gene, CDR1 is GTSNPN and CDR2 is SVGIG (reference sequence). The PCR contained 60 Vbeta and 13 Jbeta primers. Profiling relied on immunoSEQ multiplex PCR, and the TCRdb table lists in-frame clones only, not all of them. This table has 63,000 or so clones, around 77% appearing once. The sequencing input was PBMCs. The source is a woman aged 30 to 39 in good health and CMV-seronegative. The chain recombines TRBV30 with TRBJ1-3; possible D gene TRBD1, 6 bases. The CDR3 reads CAVSGVGNTIYF. In DNA form, the CDR3 reads TGTGCCGTTTCAGGGGTTGGAAACACCATATATTTT.